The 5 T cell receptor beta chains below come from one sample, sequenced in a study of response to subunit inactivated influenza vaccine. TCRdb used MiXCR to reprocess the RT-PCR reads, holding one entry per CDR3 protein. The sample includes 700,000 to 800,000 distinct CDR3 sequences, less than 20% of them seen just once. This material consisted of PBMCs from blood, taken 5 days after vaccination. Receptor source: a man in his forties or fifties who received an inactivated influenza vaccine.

The CDR3 DNA follows: TGTGCCAGCAGTTTGTCTAGCACGGAGACCCAGTACTTC. Protein sequence: CASSLSSTETQYF. J is TRBJ2-5 and V is TRBV28; a possible D gene is TRBD2 (5 bases). The germline CDR1 and CDR2 sequences are MDHEN and SYDVKM. Trimming stripped 3 bases from V and 5 bases from J, with 10 bases between. The CDR3 is 13 residues long.

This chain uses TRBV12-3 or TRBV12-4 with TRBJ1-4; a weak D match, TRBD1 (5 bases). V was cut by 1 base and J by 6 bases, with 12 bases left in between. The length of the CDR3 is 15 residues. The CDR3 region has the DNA TGTGCCAGCAGTTTAGGGACGGTGGGGGATGAAAAACTGTTTTTT. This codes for CASSLGTVGDEKLFF.

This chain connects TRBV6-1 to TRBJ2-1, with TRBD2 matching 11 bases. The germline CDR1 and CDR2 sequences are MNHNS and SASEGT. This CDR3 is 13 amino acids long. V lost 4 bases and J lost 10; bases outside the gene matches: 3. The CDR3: CASSVTSGGEQFF. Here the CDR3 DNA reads TGTGCCAGCAGTGTTACTAGCGGGGGAGAGCAGTTCTTC.

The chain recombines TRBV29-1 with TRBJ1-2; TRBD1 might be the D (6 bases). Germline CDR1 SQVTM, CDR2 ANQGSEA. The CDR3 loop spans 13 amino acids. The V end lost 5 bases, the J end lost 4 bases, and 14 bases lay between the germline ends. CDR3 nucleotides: TGCAGCGTTCTGGGGGGCGAAAGCTATGGCTACACCTTC. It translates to CSVLGGESYGYTF.

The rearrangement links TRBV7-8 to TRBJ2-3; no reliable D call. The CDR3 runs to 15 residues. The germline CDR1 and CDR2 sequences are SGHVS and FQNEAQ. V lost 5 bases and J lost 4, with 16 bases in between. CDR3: CASSPRVPAADTQYF. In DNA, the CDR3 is TGTGCCAGCAGCCCCCGGGTTCCGGCCGCAGATACGCAGTATTTT.